The 13 T cell receptor beta chains below were found in one sample sequenced in a study of blood T cell repertoires in COVID-19. Libraries were prepared by immunoSEQ multiplex PCR; TCRdb keeps only in-frame clonotypes and omits some of them. The repertoire holds about 310,000 clones, with around 85% as singletons. Sequencing was done on a sample of PBMCs or T cells enriched from blood (not recorded which). These receptors came from a woman in her twenties or thirties who had been exposed to COVID-19.

The chain combines TRBV4-1 with TRBJ2-5; perhaps TRBD2 as D (5 bases). V was trimmed by 3 bases and J by 3 bases, leaving 14 bases between them. The germline V gene has CDR1 MGHRA and CDR2 YSYEKL. This CDR3 contains 15 residues. The CDR3 here is CASSQAASREETQYF. For the CDR3, the DNA is TGCGCCAGCAGCCAGGCTGCTAGCCGAGAAGAGACCCAGTACTTC.

J is TRBJ2-5 and V is TRBV28; 8 bases fit TRBD1. The ends lost 6 bases at V and 4 bases at J; junction bases unmatched: 13. This CDR3 region has 16 residues. Germline CDR1 is MDHEN and CDR2 is SYDVKM. As DNA, the CDR3 is TGTGCCAGCAGAACGCAGGGGGCGACTTTCTCAGAGACCCAGTACTTC. Translation gives CASRTQGATFSETQYF.

The chain's CDR3 is CATSAGREGFTDTQYF. DNA of the CDR3: TGTGCCACCAGTGCAGGGCGGGAGGGATTCACAGATACGCAGTATTTT. The gene calls are TRBV24-1 and TRBJ2-3; 9 bases agree with TRBD2. Germline V gene lookup returns CDR1 KGHDR and CDR2 SFDVKD. The ends lost 5 bases at V and 2 bases at J; junction bases unmatched: 7. The CDR3 is 16 amino acids.

The chain joins TRBV13 to TRBJ2-7; 8 nucleotides line up with TRBD2. The CDR3 sequence is 14 residues long. The V and J ends lost 5 bases and 0 bases, in that order; junction bases with no gene match: 3. Germline CDR1 is PRHDT and CDR2 is FYEKMQ (reference sequence). CDR3 loop: CASSPLAVSYEQYF. The CDR3 region has the DNA TGTGCCAGCAGCCCACTAGCGGTCTCCTACGAGCAGTACTTC. Drawing the rest from reference TRBV13 and TRBJ2-7, the complete variable domain is AAGVIQSPRHLIKEKRETATLKCYPIPRHDTVYWYQQGPGQDPQFLISFYEKMQSDKGSIPDRFSAQQFSDYHSELNMSSLELGDSALYFCASSPLAVSYEQYFGPGTRLTVT.

The chain links TRBV28 to TRBJ1-2; D uncertain. CDR1 and CDR2 (germline): MDHEN, SYDVKM. Trimming stripped 5 bases from V and 5 bases from J, with 12 bases between. The CDR3 spans 13 residues. CDR3 DNA: TGTGCCAGCAGTCCCCCCGAACTATATGGCTACACCTTC. It encodes CASSPPELYGYTF.

There are a few counts of this clone. The chain couples TRBV3-1 (or the pseudogene TRBV3-2) to TRBJ2-1; 7 nucleotides match TRBD2. This CDR3 is built from 13 residues. CDR1 is LGHDT, CDR2 YNNKEL, per germline (reference sequence). The V gene end was trimmed by 5 bases and the J gene end by 10 bases; junction bases not matched to a gene: 8. CDR3 amino acids: CASSGRASGEQFF. The CDR3 DNA reads TGTGCCAGCAGCGGGAGGGCCTCTGGCGAGCAGTTCTTC.

The V call is TRBV18, the J call TRBJ2-3; 12 positions match TRBD2. The CDR3 sequence is 17 residues long. Germline lookup yields CDR1 KGHSH and CDR2 LQKENI. J was trimmed by 5 bases and V by 5 bases; bases with no gene match: 11. The CDR3 region is CASSAQKVGLAGDTQYF. CDR3 nucleotide sequence: TGTGCCAGCTCAGCTCAGAAAGTGGGACTAGCGGGAGATACGCAGTATTTT.

The V gene is TRBV12-3 or TRBV12-4, the J gene TRBJ1-3, with a tentative D call TRBD1 (5 bases). CDR3 length: 13 residues. The V end lost 5 bases, the J end lost 11 bases, and 16 bases lay between the germline ends. CDR3 loop: CASSRGEAGAIYF. The CDR3 DNA reads as TGTGCCAGCAGTCGGGGTGAGGCGGGGGCCATATATTTT.

The V gene is TRBV24-1, the J gene TRBJ1-2; possibly TRBD1 for D (6 bases). In germline, CDR1 is KGHDR, CDR2 SFDVKD. The germline V and J ends were trimmed by 5 bases and 8 bases, with 17 bases remaining between them. The CDR3 runs to 14 residues. The CDR3 reads CATSGEWGRGGYTF. The CDR3 DNA reads TGTGCCACCAGTGGAGAGTGGGGGCGCGGAGGCTACACCTTC.

This clone was detected only once. The J gene is TRBJ1-4, the V gene TRBV27, with a possible D match to TRBD1 (5 bases). The CDR3 consists of 14 residues. Germline assignment: CDR1 MNHEY and CDR2 SMNVEV (reference sequence). Trimming stripped 8 bases from V and 1 base from J, with 11 bases between. CDR3 nucleotides: TGTGCCAGCGGCTTCGGGGGAACTAATGAAAAACTGTTTTTT. Translating it yields CASGFGGTNEKLFF.

DNA for the CDR3: TGTGCCAGCAGTGTGAATAAGGGGACAGATTCTGCTAACTATGGCTACACCTTC. Translated: CASSVNKGTDSANYGYTF. The genes are TRBV25-1 and TRBJ1-2, with 7 bases aligning to TRBD1. The germline gives CDR1 MGHDK, CDR2 SYGVNS. The CDR3 totals 18 residues. Unmatched junction bases numbered 14, after V lost 4 bases and J lost 0 bases.

V is TRBV9 and J is TRBJ1-5; D perhaps matches TRBD1 (5 bases). Per germline, CDR1 SGDLS and CDR2 YYNGEE. The CDR3 is 12 residues long. Trimming stripped 7 bases from V and 7 bases from J, with 12 bases between. Here the CDR3 DNA reads TGTGCCAGCGGGGGGTCGGGGCAGCCCCAGCATTTT. It encodes CASGGSGQPQHF. Variable domain in full (rest from reference TRBV9 and TRBJ1-5): DSGVTQTPKHLITATGQRVTLRCSPRSGDLSVYWYQQSLDQGLQFLIQYYNGEERAKGNILERFSAQQFPDLHSELNLSSLELGDSALYFCASGGSGQPQHFGDGTRLSIL.

This clone has only a few counts. The rearrangement links TRBV28 to TRBJ1-1; 8 bases match TRBD1. Germline values: CDR1 MDHEN, CDR2 SYDVKM. The CDR3 extends over 14 amino acids. With V trimmed by 5 bases and J by 4 bases, 6 bases remained unmatched. The CDR3 DNA is TGTGCCAGCAGTCCGACAGGGGTGGGCACTGAAGCTTTCTTT. Its translation is CASSPTGVGTEAFF.